Listed below are T cell receptor beta chains from one sample, sequenced in a study of CD8 T cells in ankylosing spondylitis. TCRdb independently ran MiXCR on the 5' RACE reads; one entry per CDR3 protein. The sample yields roughly 230,000 distinct CDR3 sequences, about 18% seen once. Material for sequencing was blood, either unsorted or a sorted T cell fraction (not recorded which). These TCRs come from a male donor with ankylosing spondylitis or in good health (not recorded which). Each CDR3 is given with its conserved first and last residue. D genes are given only for firm matches. Clone size is stated in some rows and not others, as once, few, many or a class when expanded.

CDR3 protein: CASSEAGYEQYF; CDR3 DNA: TGCGCCAGCAGTGAGGCAGGCTACGAGCAGTACTTC; J gene: TRBJ2-7; D gene: NA; clone size: many; V gene: TRBV2
CDR3 protein: CASTPPQNNEQFF; CDR3 DNA: TGTGCCAGCACCCCACCCCAGAACAATGAGCAGTTCTTC; J gene: TRBJ2-1; D gene: NA; clone size: many; V gene: TRBV6-2/TRBV6-3
CDR3 protein: CASSQDSTGGLDTGELFF; CDR3 DNA: TGTGCCAGCAGCCAAGACTCTACGGGAGGGCTGGACACCGGGGAGCTGTTTTTT; J gene: TRBJ2-2; D gene: TRBD2; clone size: NA; V gene: TRBV4-2
CDR3 protein: CASSQDLLQETQYF; CDR3 DNA: TGCGCCAGCAGCCAAGACCTACTCCAAGAGACCCAGTACTTC; J gene: TRBJ2-5; D gene: NA; clone size: few; V gene: TRBV4-3
CDR3 protein: CSVEELAGLRTDTQYF; CDR3 DNA: TGCAGCGTTGAAGAGTTAGCGGGACTGAGGACAGATACGCAGTATTTT; J gene: TRBJ2-3; D gene: TRBD2; clone size: NA; V gene: TRBV29-1
CDR3 protein: CASSLGTSAQETQYF; CDR3 DNA: TGTGCCAGCAGTTTAGGGACTAGCGCGCAAGAGACCCAGTACTTC; J gene: TRBJ2-5; D gene: TRBD2; clone size: NA; V gene: TRBV28
CDR3 protein: CSVFWSSYNEQFF; CDR3 DNA: TGCAGCGTTTTTTGGAGCTCCTACAATGAGCAGTTCTTC; J gene: TRBJ2-1; D gene: NA; clone size: NA; V gene: TRBV29-1
CDR3 protein: CASTSGPYNEQFF; CDR3 DNA: TGTGCCAGTACTAGCGGGCCATACAATGAGCAGTTCTTC; J gene: TRBJ2-1; D gene: TRBD2; clone size: NA; V gene: TRBV6-2/TRBV6-3
CDR3 protein: CASSQGLGLAGVDEQFF; CDR3 DNA: TGTGCCAGCAGCCAAGGACTGGGACTAGCGGGAGTGGACGAGCAGTTCTTC; J gene: TRBJ2-1; D gene: TRBD2; clone size: NA; V gene: TRBV14
CDR3 protein: CSVVHPGQGYEQYF; CDR3 DNA: TGCAGCGTTGTACACCCGGGACAGGGGTACGAGCAGTACTTC; J gene: TRBJ2-7; D gene: TRBD1; clone size: NA; V gene: TRBV29-1
CDR3 protein: CSARLNTEAFF; CDR3 DNA: TGCAGTGCTAGGCTGAACACTGAAGCTTTCTTT; J gene: TRBJ1-1; D gene: NA; clone size: many; V gene: TRBV20-1
CDR3 protein: CSVEGATNTGELFF; CDR3 DNA: TGCAGCGTTGAAGGGGCAACCAACACCGGGGAGCTGTTTTTT; J gene: TRBJ2-2; D gene: NA; clone size: NA; V gene: TRBV29-1
CDR3 protein: CASSQPKGTGFYEQYF; CDR3 DNA: TGCGCCAGCAGCCAACCAAAAGGGACAGGGTTTTACGAGCAGTACTTC; J gene: TRBJ2-7; D gene: TRBD1; clone size: few; V gene: TRBV4-1
CDR3 protein: CASSEFRAGLADNEQFF; CDR3 DNA: TGTGCCAGCAGTGAATTTCGGGCGGGACTAGCGGATAATGAGCAGTTCTTC; J gene: TRBJ2-1; D gene: TRBD2; clone size: NA; V gene: TRBV25-1
CDR3 protein: CSVGTSGQETQYF; CDR3 DNA: TGCAGCGTTGGGACTAGCGGACAAGAGACCCAGTACTTC; J gene: TRBJ2-5; D gene: TRBD2; clone size: many; V gene: TRBV29-1
CDR3 protein: CASSGVAEAYEQYF; CDR3 DNA: TGTGCCAGCAGTGGGGTCGCGGAAGCCTACGAGCAGTACTTC; J gene: TRBJ2-7; D gene: NA; clone size: NA; V gene: TRBV12-3/TRBV12-4
CDR3 protein: CASRPQGYTEAFF; CDR3 DNA: TGTGCCAGCCGCCCCCAGGGATACACTGAAGCTTTCTTT; J gene: TRBJ1-1; D gene: NA; clone size: many; V gene: TRBV13
CDR3 protein: CASSPETGVYEQFF; CDR3 DNA: TGTGCCAGCAGCCCTGAAACAGGGGTCTATGAGCAGTTCTTC; J gene: TRBJ2-1; D gene: TRBD1; clone size: few; V gene: TRBV28
CDR3 protein: CASSQGGLAVYNEQFF; CDR3 DNA: TGCGCCAGCAGCCAAGGGGGACTAGCGGTCTACAATGAGCAGTTCTTC; J gene: TRBJ2-1; D gene: TRBD2; clone size: many; V gene: TRBV4-1
CDR3 protein: CASSLAPPTPGGHTGELFF; CDR3 DNA: TGTGCCAGCAGTTTAGCGCCCCCGACTCCCGGCGGCCACACCGGGGAGCTGTTTTTT; J gene: TRBJ2-2; D gene: NA; clone size: NA; V gene: TRBV12-3/TRBV12-4
CDR3 protein: CSVELKRVLGNNEQFF; CDR3 DNA: TGCAGCGTTGAATTAAAGAGGGTATTGGGGAACAATGAGCAGTTCTTC; J gene: TRBJ2-1; D gene: NA; clone size: NA; V gene: TRBV29-1
CDR3 protein: CASSDSSSYNEQFF; CDR3 DNA: TGTGCCAGCAGTGATAGTAGCTCCTACAATGAGCAGTTCTTC; J gene: TRBJ2-1; D gene: NA; clone size: few; V gene: TRBV6-4
CDR3 protein: CASSLPGYYEQYF; CDR3 DNA: TGTGCCAGCAGTTTACCGGGATACTACGAGCAGTACTTC; J gene: TRBJ2-7; D gene: NA; clone size: many; V gene: TRBV12-3/TRBV12-4
CDR3 protein: CASSSPSINEQFF; CDR3 DNA: TGTGCCAGCAGTTCCCCATCGATCAATGAGCAGTTCTTC; J gene: TRBJ2-1; D gene: NA; clone size: NA; V gene: TRBV27
CDR3 protein: CSVDPNNSGNTIYF; CDR3 DNA: TGCAGCGTTGACCCGAACAACTCTGGAAACACCATATATTTT; J gene: TRBJ1-3; D gene: NA; clone size: few; V gene: TRBV29-1
CDR3 protein: CAITTRGAYEQYF; CDR3 DNA: TGTGCCATCACAACGCGAGGGGCCTACGAGCAGTACTTC; J gene: TRBJ2-7; D gene: NA; clone size: NA; V gene: TRBV10-3
CDR3 protein: CASTRIDRGLHNEQFF; CDR3 DNA: TGTGCCAGCACCCGGATAGACAGGGGGCTTCACAATGAGCAGTTCTTC; J gene: TRBJ2-1; D gene: TRBD1; clone size: NA; V gene: TRBV7-9
CDR3 protein: CASSEAPAGVAYNEQFF; CDR3 DNA: TGTGCCAGCAGTGAAGCGCCAGCGGGAGTTGCCTACAATGAGCAGTTCTTC; J gene: TRBJ2-1; D gene: TRBD2; clone size: many; V gene: TRBV6-1
CDR3 protein: CASTTPGPTGELFF; CDR3 DNA: TGTGCCAGCACTACACCGGGCCCCACCGGGGAGCTGTTTTTT; J gene: TRBJ2-2; D gene: NA; clone size: many; V gene: TRBV12-3/TRBV12-4
CDR3 protein: CASSTDRVINTGELFF; CDR3 DNA: TGTGCCAGCAGTACGGACAGGGTTATTAACACCGGGGAGCTGTTTTTT; J gene: TRBJ2-2; D gene: TRBD1; clone size: NA; V gene: TRBV28
CDR3 protein: CASSSGGYGYTF; CDR3 DNA: TGTGCCAGCAGTTCAGGGGGTTATGGCTACACCTTC; J gene: TRBJ1-2; D gene: TRBD1; clone size: NA; V gene: TRBV12-3/TRBV12-4
CDR3 protein: CASSVNLAAAYEQYF; CDR3 DNA: TGTGCCAGCAGCGTGAACCTAGCGGCAGCCTACGAGCAGTACTTC; J gene: TRBJ2-7; D gene: TRBD2; clone size: many; V gene: TRBV28
CDR3 protein: CASSQDLQGGALDTEAFF; CDR3 DNA: TGCGCCAGCAGCCAAGATTTGCAGGGAGGGGCTCTTGACACTGAAGCTTTCTTT; J gene: TRBJ1-1; D gene: NA; clone size: few; V gene: TRBV4-3
CDR3 protein: CASGLGLYEQFF; CDR3 DNA: TGTGCCAGCGGACTGGGTTTGTATGAGCAGTTCTTC; J gene: TRBJ2-1; D gene: NA; clone size: many; V gene: TRBV27
CDR3 protein: CASSPEQGAKNSPLHF; CDR3 DNA: TGTGCCAGCAGTCCAGAACAGGGGGCTAAGAATTCACCCCTCCACTTT; J gene: TRBJ1-6; D gene: TRBD1; clone size: few; V gene: TRBV6-1